The rows below give T cell receptor beta chains drawn from one sample of a study of T cells in Graves' hyperthyroidism and ophthalmopathy. One entry per CDR3 protein results from TCRdb running MiXCR on the multiplex PCR reads. The sample contains hundreds of thousands of distinct CDR3 sequences, approximately 25% of which appear only once. The sequenced sample was blood. The receptors originated from a woman aged 25 to 39 with Graves' ophthalmopathy. CDR3s include the opening cysteine and the closing phenylalanine or tryptophan. A D gene is named only where the DNA matches it firmly. Rows give clone size only sometimes, using once, few, many, or a class for an expanded clone.

CAIKKGSVAGEGHQETQYF TGTGCCATCAAGAAAGGGTCCGTGGCGGGAGAGGGTCACCAAGAGACCCAGTACTTC TRBD2 - TRBJ2-5 TRBV10-3
CASRLSENSPLHF TGTGCCAGCAGGCTATCAGAGAATTCACCCCTCCACTTT - few TRBJ1-6 TRBV7-3
CASSYPGSGEQYF TGTGCCAGCAGTTATCCGGGGAGTGGCGAGCAGTACTTC - - TRBJ2-7 TRBV6-5
CASSPGSGAGELFF TGTGCCAGCAGCCCTGGATCAGGGGCCGGGGAGCTGTTTTTT - - TRBJ2-2 TRBV6-4
CASSTGPGGVETQYF TGTGCCAGCAGCACGGGACCGGGGGGGGTGGAGACCCAGTACTTC TRBD2 - TRBJ2-5 TRBV7-9
CASSQVEGRSGYTF TGTGCCAGCAGCCAAGTTGAAGGTCGAAGTGGCTACACCTTC - many TRBJ1-2 TRBV3-1
CASSGDTSSWNEQYF TGTGCCAGCAGCGGGGACACCTCGAGCTGGAACGAGCAGTACTTC - few TRBJ2-7 TRBV6-1
CAISESGSSWGANVLTF TGTGCCATCAGTGAAAGCGGGAGTTCGTGGGGGGCCAACGTCCTGACTTTC TRBD2 few TRBJ2-6 TRBV10-3
CATWTGREATGELFF TGTGCCACCTGGACAGGGAGGGAAGCTACCGGGGAGCTGTTTTTT - - TRBJ2-2 TRBV6-2/TRBV6-3
CASRPQGALNTGELFF TGTGCCAGCAGGCCACAGGGGGCCCTTAACACCGGGGAGCTGTTTTTT TRBD1 many TRBJ2-2 TRBV6-2/TRBV6-3
CAWNRGGTGTEAFF TGTGCCTGGAACAGGGGGGGCACGGGGACTGAAGCTTTCTTT TRBD1 many TRBJ1-1 TRBV30
CSVGGGYEAFF TGCAGCGTTGGCGGAGGCTACGAAGCTTTCTTT - many TRBJ1-1 TRBV29-1
CASSQPLGPYEQYF TGTGCCAGCAGCCAGCCACTAGGGCCTTACGAGCAGTACTTC - many TRBJ2-7 TRBV7-8
CASSATGDQETQYF TGTGCCAGCAGCGCGACAGGGGACCAAGAGACCCAGTACTTC TRBD1 many TRBJ2-5 TRBV9
CASSYDVNTEAFF TGTGCCAGCAGTTACGATGTGAACACTGAAGCTTTCTTT - many TRBJ1-1 TRBV6-2/TRBV6-3
CASSLGAGAYEQYF TGTGCCAGCAGCTTAGGGGCCGGCGCATACGAGCAGTACTTC - many TRBJ2-7 TRBV7-2
CASSTPAGGSYEQYF TGTGCCAGCAGTACCCCCGCCGGGGGCTCCTACGAGCAGTACTTC - many TRBJ2-7 TRBV6-1
CASSRRDIYGYTF TGTGCCAGTAGCAGGCGGGACATCTATGGCTACACCTTC - few TRBJ1-2 TRBV19
CASSLQGAPGANVLTF TGTGCCAGCAGCTTACAGGGGGCGCCTGGGGCCAACGTCCTGACTTTC TRBD1 - TRBJ2-6 TRBV11-1
CASSFSVGSYGYTF TGTGCCAGCAGTTTCTCGGTCGGCTCCTATGGTTACACCTTC - - TRBJ1-2 TRBV28
CAWSWGDNSPLHF TGTGCCTGGAGTTGGGGGGACAATTCACCCCTCCACTTT - few TRBJ1-6 TRBV30
CAISNGLAGGFISYEQYF TGTGCCATCAGTAACGGACTAGCGGGGGGGTTCATCTCCTACGAGCAGTACTTC TRBD2 many TRBJ2-7 TRBV10-3
CASRTTGVGYGYTF TGTGCCAGCAGGACGACAGGGGTAGGATATGGCTACACCTTC TRBD1 many TRBJ1-2 TRBV6-5
CATSRRGLAGASNTGELFF TGTGCCACCAGCAGACGTGGACTAGCGGGGGCCTCGAACACCGGGGAGCTGTTTTTT TRBD2 - TRBJ2-2 TRBV15
CASSFQGAKNTGELFF TGTGCCAGCAGCTTTCAGGGGGCGAAGAACACCGGGGAGCTGTTTTTT TRBD1 many TRBJ2-2 TRBV5-5
CASRIGEDTEAFF TGTGCCAGCCGTATAGGGGAGGACACTGAAGCTTTCTTT - - TRBJ1-1 TRBV12-3/TRBV12-4
CSARPTHFGTEAFF TGCAGTGCTAGACCGACACACTTTGGGACTGAAGCTTTCTTT - - TRBJ1-1 TRBV20-1
CASSLMTGGYYGYTF TGTGCCAGCAGTTTAATGACAGGGGGCTACTATGGCTACACCTTC TRBD1 - TRBJ1-2 TRBV27
CASSTPSGRGSSYGYTF TGTGCCAGCAGTACCCCTTCCGGGAGAGGCTCTAGCTATGGCTACACCTTC - - TRBJ1-2 TRBV28
CASSQDGPTGTQYF TGTGCCAGCAGCCAGGACGGGCCCACGGGGACCCAGTACTTC - - TRBJ2-5 TRBV27
CGVRGRYTGELFF TGTGGGGTACGGGGTCGGTACACCGGGGAGCTGTTTTTT - - TRBJ2-2 TRBV2
CASSPGLGFNTEAFF TGTGCCAGCAGCCCAGGGCTAGGTTTTAACACTGAAGCTTTCTTT - few TRBJ1-1 TRBV12-3/TRBV12-4
CASTTTGGLNSPLHF TGTGCCAGCACTACAACAGGGGGGCTTAATTCACCCCTCCACTTT TRBD1 many TRBJ1-6 TRBV12-3/TRBV12-4
CSARALGQGGTQYF TGCAGTGCTAGAGCTCTGGGACAGGGGGGGACCCAGTACTTC TRBD1 - TRBJ2-5 TRBV20-1
CASSGGHEQYF TGTGCCAGCAGCGGGGGACACGAGCAGTACTTC - - TRBJ2-7 TRBV7-9
CASSPPPPNYGYTF TGTGCCAGCAGCCCACCCCCCCCAAACTATGGCTACACCTTC - - TRBJ1-2 TRBV11-1
CASSPGDRNEQYF TGTGCCAGCAGCCCAGGAGATCGGAACGAGCAGTACTTC - few TRBJ2-7 TRBV7-2
CASSQDLEGETQYF TGTGCCAGCAGCCAAGATCTGGAGGGGGAGACCCAGTACTTC - many TRBJ2-5 TRBV4-2
CASSGTGYGYTF TGTGCCAGCAGTGGGACCGGCTATGGCTACACCTTC - many TRBJ1-2 TRBV6-1
CSAYGLGSYEQYF TGCAGTGCTTACGGACTAGGTTCCTACGAGCAGTACTTC TRBD2 many TRBJ2-7 TRBV20-1
CASSRRGSYEQYF TGTGCCAGCAGCCGGAGAGGCAGCTACGAGCAGTACTTC - many TRBJ2-7 TRBV6-1
CASFSRDGVEAFF TGTGCCAGCTTCTCTCGGGACGGGGTTGAGGCTTTCTTT - few TRBJ1-1 TRBV2
CASSSLATPRDEQYF TGTGCCAGCAGTTCACTAGCCACCCCCCGGGACGAGCAGTACTTC - - TRBJ2-7 TRBV27
CASSYSRTGRDYGYTF TGTGCCAGCAGTTACTCTAGGACAGGCCGGGACTATGGCTACACCTTC TRBD1 - TRBJ1-2 TRBV12-3/TRBV12-4
CAPYGTGGPMNTEAFF TGTGCCCCCTACGGGACAGGGGGCCCGATGAACACTGAAGCTTTCTTT TRBD1 many TRBJ1-1 TRBV30
CASSSQVGTIYF TGTGCCAGCAGCTCCCAGGTCGGCACCATATATTTT - many TRBJ1-3 TRBV7-8
CASSQDTGGWTEAFF TGCGCCAGCAGCCAAGATACCGGGGGGTGGACTGAAGCTTTCTTT - many TRBJ1-1 TRBV4-1
CASSVDEQYF TGTGCCAGCAGTGTCGATGAGCAGTACTTC - few TRBJ2-7 TRBV6-1
CASRTGQGLTFF TGTGCCAGCAGGACGGGACAGGGGTTGACTTTCTTT TRBD1 many TRBJ1-1 TRBV6-5
CASSYSPLAGEQYF TGTGCCAGCAGTTACTCACCCCTTGCTGGGGAGCAGTACTTC - - TRBJ2-7 TRBV12-3/TRBV12-4
CSAPDRVGYGYTF TGCAGTGCGCCCGACAGGGTGGGCTATGGCTACACCTTC TRBD1 many TRBJ1-2 TRBV20-1
CAISEPDREEHF TGTGCCATCAGTGAGCCGGACAGGGAGGAACATTTT TRBD1 many TRBJ1-5 TRBV10-3
CSAGQVNTGELFF TGCAGCGCTGGACAGGTGAACACCGGGGAGCTGTTTTTT TRBD1 many TRBJ2-2 TRBV29-1
CASSLFASGGSNPGELFF TGTGCCAGCAGTTTATTTGCTAGCGGGGGGTCGAATCCCGGGGAGCTGTTTTTT TRBD2 - TRBJ2-2 TRBV27
CASSEAIGGVTDTQYF TGTGCCAGCAGTGAAGCTATAGGGGGCGTCACAGATACGCAGTATTTT TRBD1 - TRBJ2-3 TRBV2
CSARPDGNQPQHF TGCAGTGCTAGACCGGACGGCAATCAGCCCCAGCATTTT - few TRBJ1-5 TRBV20-1
CASSLAAWQAEAGTEAFF TGTGCCAGCAGCTTGGCCGCTTGGCAGGCCGAGGCGGGCACTGAAGCTTTCTTT - few TRBJ1-1 TRBV5-4
CASWKSTSYEQYF TGTGCCAGCTGGAAGTCTACTTCCTACGAGCAGTACTTC - - TRBJ2-7 TRBV6-1
CASSAGTGSNQPQHF TGTGCCAGCAGTGCCGGGACAGGGAGCAATCAGCCCCAGCATTTT TRBD1 many TRBJ1-5 TRBV2
CASSPWTRPGGELFF TGTGCCAGCAGCCCTTGGACTAGACCGGGAGGGGAGCTGTTTTTT TRBD2 - TRBJ2-2 TRBV7-2